A single sample gave rise to the 4 T cell receptor beta chains below, sequenced in a study of T cells in Graves' hyperthyroidism and ophthalmopathy. Amplification yielded TCR beta CDR3 regions, with RNA transcripts as the source. An initial round of RT-PCR targeting the TCR CDR3 relied on the HTBI primer set. TCRdb reprocessed the multiplex PCR reads via MiXCR and lists one record per CDR3 protein. The sample yields fewer than 750,000 distinct CDR3 sequences, 46% seen once. Sequencing was carried out using peripheral blood or thyroid tissue (not recorded which). The receptors shown here come from a young woman with Graves' hyperthyroidism.

This clonotype was picked up many times. V is TRBV13 and J is TRBJ2-7; possibly TRBD2 for D (6 bases). The CDR3 is 14 residues long. Germline-derived CDR1 and CDR2 are PRHDT and FYEKMQ (reference sequence). V lost 4 bases, J lost 2 bases, and 12 bases lay in between. The CDR3 region has the DNA TGTGCCAGCAGCTCACCGGGAGTCACCTACGAGCAGTACTTC. Translation: CASSSPGVTYEQYF.

This chain connects TRBV4-1 to TRBJ1-4; unclear D gene. CDR1 and CDR2 from the germline V gene are MGHRA and YSYEKL. This CDR3 has 15 residues. Trimming shortened V by 1 base and J by 7 bases, and 13 bases separated the two germline ends. CDR3 bases: TGCGCCAGCAGCCAAGCTCGGGGTCGCCGTGAAAAACTGTTTTTT. It is translated as CASSQARGRREKLFF.

As regards this clonotype: A read error may account for a junction end that differs from germline. The chain is built from TRBV24-1 and TRBJ1-4; no definite D call. CDR1 is KGHDR and CDR2 is SFDVKD in the germline V gene. This CDR3 spans 8 amino acids. The CDR3 sequence: CATSDSFF. The CDR3 DNA reads as TGTGCCACCAGTGACTCGTTCTTT.

V usage is TRBV2 and J usage is TRBJ2-3; D is unclear. V lost 6 bases, J lost 0 bases, and 16 bases lay in between. The CDR3 extends over 16 amino acids. Per germline, CDR1 SNHLY and CDR2 FYNNEI. The CDR3, as DNA: TGTGCCAGCAGGCCTTTAGGACGGGCTAGCACAGATACGCAGTATTTT. Translated: CASRPLGRASTDTQYF.